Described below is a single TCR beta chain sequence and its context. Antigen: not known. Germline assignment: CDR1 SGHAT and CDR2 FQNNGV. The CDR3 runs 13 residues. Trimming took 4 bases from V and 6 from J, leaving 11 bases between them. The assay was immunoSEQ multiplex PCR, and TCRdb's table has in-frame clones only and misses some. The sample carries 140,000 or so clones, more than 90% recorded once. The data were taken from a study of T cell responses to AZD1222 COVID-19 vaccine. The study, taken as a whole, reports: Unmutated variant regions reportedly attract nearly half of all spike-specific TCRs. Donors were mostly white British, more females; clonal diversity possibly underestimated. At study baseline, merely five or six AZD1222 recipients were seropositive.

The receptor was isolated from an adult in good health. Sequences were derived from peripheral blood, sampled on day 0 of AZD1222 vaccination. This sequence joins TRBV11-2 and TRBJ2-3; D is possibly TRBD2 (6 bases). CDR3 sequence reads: CASSWDSLDTQYF. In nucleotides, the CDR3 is TGTGCCAGCAGCTGGGACTCCTTGGATACGCAGTATTTT.